One sample yielded the 10 T cell receptor beta chains listed below, sequenced in a study of CXCR3-negative and CXCR3-positive naive CD8 T cells. Study-wide results and limits: More hydrophobic TRB CDR3s occurred in CXCR3-positive than in CXCR3-negative naive cells.

These receptors' antigens are unknown. UMI-labeled 5' RACE yielded the TRB cDNA libraries. TCRdb reworked the 5' RACE reads into one entry per CDR3 protein, no DNA. The sample's table shows 90,000 to 100,000 distinct CDR3 sequences. The specimen sequenced was naive CXCR3+ CD8+ T cells from blood. The subset was: CD45RO-CCR7+CD27+CD95- naive CD8+ T cells expressing CXCR3 (TNR3+). Receptors originate from a human donor in good health. Some clones in this sample may be carry-over from other donors' samples.

This sequence joins TRBV20-1 and TRBJ2-1; as DNA is missing, the TRBD2 call by TCRdb cannot be tested. CDR1 is DFQATT, CDR2 SNEGSKA, per germline (reference sequence). The CDR3 length is 13 residues. CDR3 region: CSVNLAGGNEQFF.

V gene TRBV4-3 combines with J gene TRBJ2-7; TCRdb's D gene call, TRBD2, goes unchecked for lack of DNA. From germline, CDR1 is LGHNA and CDR2 YSLEER. This CDR3 has 15 amino acids. CDR3 protein: CASSQDRAPYYEQYF.

This chain links TRBV13 with TRBJ1-5. Germline-derived CDR1 and CDR2 are PRHDT and FYEKMQ (reference sequence). The CDR3 runs 12 residues. CDR3 protein: CASSLGDQPQHF.

The chain employs TRBV29-1 and TRBJ1-3. CDR3 length equals 12 residues. In germline, CDR1 is SQVTM, CDR2 ANQGSEA. CDR3 in amino acids: CSVVSTGNTIYF.

The rearrangement links TRBV27 to TRBJ2-1; TCRdb reports TRBD1, a call that lacks DNA to check it against. The CDR3 sequence is 14 residues long. Germline V CDR1 and CDR2: MNHEY, SMNVEV (reference sequence). The CDR3 loop is CASRVGSRDNEQFF.

The genes are TRBV29-1 and TRBJ1-1. CDR1 and CDR2 (germline): SQVTM, ANQGSEA. The CDR3 runs 13 residues. CDR3 region: CSALAEMNTEAFF.

The chain links TRBV7-2 to TRBJ2-7; the TCRdb D gene call, TRBD2, has no DNA to confirm it. Germline V CDR1 and CDR2: SGHTA, FQGNSA. The CDR3 extends over 14 amino acids. The CDR3 is CASSSGTSAYEQYF.

The rearrangement links TRBV5-1 to TRBJ1-6; TCRdb selects TRBD1, and the lack of DNA leaves this call unchecked. The CDR3 has 18 amino acids. Germline values: CDR1 SGHRS, CDR2 YFSETQ. CDR3 protein: CASSLVGSTGVGNSPLHF.

The chain employs TRBV4-3 and TRBJ2-2; lacking DNA, the TRBD2 call made by TCRdb goes unchecked. The germline V gene encodes CDR1 LGHNA and CDR2 YSLEER. The CDR3 runs to 16 residues. The CDR3: CASSQDPLAVAGELFF.

The rearrangement links TRBV5-1 to TRBJ2-3; TCRdb lists TRBD1, though no DNA is available to test this call. CDR1 is SGHRS and CDR2 is YFSETQ in the germline V gene. There are 15 residues in the CDR3. The CDR3 sequence is CASSLGGRSTDTQYF. The full variable domain, rest sourced from reference TRBV5-1 and TRBJ2-3, is KAGVTQTPRYLIKTRGQQVTLSCSPISGHRSVSWYQQTPGQGLQFLFEYFSETQRNKGNFPGRFSGRQFSNSRSEMNVSTLELGDSALYLCASSLGGRSTDTQYFGPGTRLTVL.